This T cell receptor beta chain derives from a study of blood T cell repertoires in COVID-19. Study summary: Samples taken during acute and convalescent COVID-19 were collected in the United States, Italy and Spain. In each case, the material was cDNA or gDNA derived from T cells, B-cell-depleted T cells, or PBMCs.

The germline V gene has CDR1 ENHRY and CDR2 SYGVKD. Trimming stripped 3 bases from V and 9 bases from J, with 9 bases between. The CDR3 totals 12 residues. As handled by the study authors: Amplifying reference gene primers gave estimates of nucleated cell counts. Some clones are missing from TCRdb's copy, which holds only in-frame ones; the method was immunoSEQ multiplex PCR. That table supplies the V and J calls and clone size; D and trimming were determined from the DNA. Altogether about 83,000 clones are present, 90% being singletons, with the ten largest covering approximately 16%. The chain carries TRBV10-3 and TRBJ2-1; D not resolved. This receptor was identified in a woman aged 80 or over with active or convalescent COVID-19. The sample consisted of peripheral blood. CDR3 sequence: CAISDWAGEQFF. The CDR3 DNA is TGTGCCATCAGTGATTGGGCTGGTGAGCAGTTCTTC.